The rows below give T cell receptor beta chains drawn from one sample of a study of Ad26.COV2.S vaccination and SARS-CoV-2 variants. This table comes from immunoSEQ multiplex PCR, and its TCRdb copy is limited to in-frame clones, with some not included. The table records under 600,000 clones, roughly nine tenths of them present only once. The sequenced sample was peripheral blood, obtained in a trial of Ad26.COV2.S vaccine versus placebo. These TCRs come from a person aged 18-65 years who received the Ad26.COV2.S COVID-19 vaccine or a placebo. CDR3s include the opening cysteine and the closing phenylalanine or tryptophan. Fields, in order: J gene, clone size, D gene, V gene, CDR3 DNA, CDR3 protein. D genes are given only for firm matches. Only part of the rows carry a size: once, few, many, or a class if the clone is expanded.

J: TRBJ1-4
size: .
D: TRBD1
V: TRBV9
DNA: TGTGCCAGCAGCGTATCCGGGACAGGGGACGAAAAACTGTTTTTT
CDR3: CASSVSGTGDEKLFF

J: TRBJ2-5
size: .
D: TRBD1
V: TRBV11-2
DNA: TGTGCCAGCAGTCCACGACAGGGAGTAGGAGAGACCCAGTACTTC
CDR3: CASSPRQGVGETQYF

J: TRBJ1-3
size: .
D: .
V: TRBV19
DNA: TGTGCCAGTAGTATCGGTCAGGGAAACACCATATATTTT
CDR3: CASSIGQGNTIYF

J: TRBJ1-2
size: .
D: .
V: TRBV11-2
DNA: TGTGCCAGCAGCCCACGATACGACAGCGGCTATGGCTACACCTTC
CDR3: CASSPRYDSGYGYTF

J: TRBJ2-3
size: .
D: .
V: TRBV15
DNA: TGTGCCACCAGCAGAGGCTCACGGACAGATACGCAGTATTTT
CDR3: CATSRGSRTDTQYF

J: TRBJ1-5
size: .
D: .
V: TRBV6-1
DNA: TGTGCCAGCAGTGACGGCTCGGCCGGGAGGCAGCCCCAGCATTTT
CDR3: CASSDGSAGRQPQHF

J: TRBJ2-7
size: .
D: .
V: TRBV7-6
DNA: TGTGCCAGCAGCCTAGAGGGTCGGGCGGCGAACGAGCAGTACTTC
CDR3: CASSLEGRAANEQYF

J: TRBJ1-5
size: .
D: .
V: TRBV4-2
DNA: TGTGCCAGCAGCCAAGGTAATGAGGAGTTGGCTCGGCCCCAGCATTTT
CDR3: CASSQGNEELARPQHF

J: TRBJ2-1
size: .
D: TRBD2
V: TRBV7-9
DNA: TGTGCCAGCAGCGAACCGGGACTAGCGGACAATGAGCAGTTCTTC
CDR3: CASSEPGLADNEQFF

J: TRBJ1-4
size: .
D: .
V: TRBV18
DNA: TGTGCCAGCTCACTAAAGGGTAATGAAAAACTGTTTTTT
CDR3: CASSLKGNEKLFF

J: TRBJ1-2
size: .
D: .
V: TRBV19
DNA: TGTGCCAGTAGTGAACGGGACACCAGTTGGGGCTACACCTTC
CDR3: CASSERDTSWGYTF

J: TRBJ2-1
size: .
D: TRBD2
V: TRBV12-5
DNA: TGTGCTAGTGGTCGGACTAGCGGGGGGGCCGGATACAATGAGCAGTTCTTC
CDR3: CASGRTSGGAGYNEQFF

J: TRBJ2-1
size: .
D: .
V: TRBV4-1
DNA: TGCGCCAGCAGCCAAGTGGTACAAGGTGAGCAGTTCTTC
CDR3: CASSQVVQGEQFF

J: TRBJ2-7
size: .
D: TRBD1
V: TRBV19
DNA: TGTGCCAGTAGTCCCGGACAGGGGTGGCACGAGCAGTACTTC
CDR3: CASSPGQGWHEQYF

J: TRBJ2-5
size: once
D: TRBD2
V: TRBV2
DNA: TGTGCCAGCCGGGGGGTTCAAGAGACCCAGTACTTC
CDR3: CASRGVQETQYF

J: TRBJ2-3
size: .
D: .
V: TRBV9
DNA: TGTGCCAGCAGCGCCGGCGGGGCGCAGTATTTT
CDR3: CASSAGGAQYF